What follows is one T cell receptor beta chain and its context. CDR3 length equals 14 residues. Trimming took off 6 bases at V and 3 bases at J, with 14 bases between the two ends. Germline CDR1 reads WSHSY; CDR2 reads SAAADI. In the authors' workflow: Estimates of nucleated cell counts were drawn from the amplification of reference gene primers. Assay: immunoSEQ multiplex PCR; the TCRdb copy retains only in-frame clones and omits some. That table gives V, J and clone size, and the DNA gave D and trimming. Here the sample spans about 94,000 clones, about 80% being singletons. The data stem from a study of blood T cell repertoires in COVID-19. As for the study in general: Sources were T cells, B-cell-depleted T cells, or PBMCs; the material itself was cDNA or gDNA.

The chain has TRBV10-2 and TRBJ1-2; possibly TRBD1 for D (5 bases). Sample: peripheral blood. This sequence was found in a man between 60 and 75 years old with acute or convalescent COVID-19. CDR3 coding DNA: TGCGCCAGCAGCGGGACGGAGGGGTACTATGGCTACACCTTC. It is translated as CASSGTEGYYGYTF.